This record looks at one T cell receptor beta chain sequence and its context. The V gene's germline CDR1 is ENHRY and CDR2 SYGVKD. CDR3 length equals 17 residues. The junction had 14 bases not matched to a gene; V was cut back by 3 bases and J by 6 bases. The sample is drawn from a study of T cell changes during pregnancy in multiple sclerosis. Sequencing was performed with immunoSEQ multiplex PCR; in TCRdb, only in-frame clones are kept and a portion is missing. The table includes under 85,000 clones, approximately 90% detected once. This specimen was CD4+ T cells from peripheral blood mononuclear cells, taken before pregnancy. The chain uses TRBV10-3 and TRBJ1-5, with 7 bases fitting TRBD1. The sequence was obtained from a female donor with multiple sclerosis, enrolled in a pregnancy study. The CDR3 DNA reads as TGTGCCATCAGTGACCCCTTTGGGGCAGGGGGGAGTCAGCCCCAGCATTTT. Its translation is CAISDPFGAGGSQPQHF.